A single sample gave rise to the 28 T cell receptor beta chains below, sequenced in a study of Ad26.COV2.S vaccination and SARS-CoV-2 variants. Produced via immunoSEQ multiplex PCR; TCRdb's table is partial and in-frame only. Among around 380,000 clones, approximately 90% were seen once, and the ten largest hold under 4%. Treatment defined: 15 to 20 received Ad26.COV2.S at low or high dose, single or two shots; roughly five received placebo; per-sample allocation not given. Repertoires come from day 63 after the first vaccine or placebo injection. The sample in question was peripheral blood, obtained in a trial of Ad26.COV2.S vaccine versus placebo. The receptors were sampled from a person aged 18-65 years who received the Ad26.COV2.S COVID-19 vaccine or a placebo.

The DNA of the CDR3 is TGTGCCAGCAGTTACATTCCACTTCGGGACTACGAGCAGTACTTC. Protein product: CASSYIPLRDYEQYF. This chain connects TRBV6-2 or TRBV6-3 to TRBJ2-7; D is perhaps TRBD2 (5 bases). Germline-derived CDR1 and CDR2 are MNHEY and SVGEGT. The V end lost 2 bases, the J end lost 3 bases, and 14 bases lay between the germline ends. The CDR3 consists of 15 residues.

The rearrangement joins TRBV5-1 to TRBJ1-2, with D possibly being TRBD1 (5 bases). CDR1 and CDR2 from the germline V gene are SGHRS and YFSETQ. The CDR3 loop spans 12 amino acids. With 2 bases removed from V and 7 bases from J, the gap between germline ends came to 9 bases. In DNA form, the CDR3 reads TGCGCCAGCAGCTTTGGGACTTCTGGCTACACCTTC. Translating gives CASSFGTSGYTF.

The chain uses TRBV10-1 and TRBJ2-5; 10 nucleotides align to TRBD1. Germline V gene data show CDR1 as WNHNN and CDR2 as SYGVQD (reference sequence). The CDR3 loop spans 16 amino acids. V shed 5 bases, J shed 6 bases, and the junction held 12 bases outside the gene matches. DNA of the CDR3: TGCGCCAGCAGTTCCGACCCGGGACAGGGGATGAAGACCCAGTACTTC. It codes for CASSSDPGQGMKTQYF.

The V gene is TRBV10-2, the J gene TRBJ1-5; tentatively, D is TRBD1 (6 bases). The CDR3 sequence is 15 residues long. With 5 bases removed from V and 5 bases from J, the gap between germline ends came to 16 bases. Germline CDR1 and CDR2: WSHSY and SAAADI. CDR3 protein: CASSLGGGSHQPQHF. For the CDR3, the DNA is TGCGCCAGCAGTCTTGGGGGGGGCAGTCATCAGCCCCAGCATTTT.

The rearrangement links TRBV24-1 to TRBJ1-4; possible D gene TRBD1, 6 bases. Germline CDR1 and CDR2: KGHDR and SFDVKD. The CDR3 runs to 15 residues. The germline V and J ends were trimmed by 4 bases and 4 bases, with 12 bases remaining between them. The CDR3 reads CATSDPSRGNEKLFF. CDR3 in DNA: TGTGCCACCAGTGACCCCTCCAGGGGTAATGAAAAACTGTTTTTT.

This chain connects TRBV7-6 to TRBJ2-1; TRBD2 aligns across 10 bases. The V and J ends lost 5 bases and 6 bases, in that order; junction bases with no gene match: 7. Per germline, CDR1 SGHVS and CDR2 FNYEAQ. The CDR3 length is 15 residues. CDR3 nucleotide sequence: TGTGCCAGCAGCGCCGGACTAGCGGTCGGCAATGAGCAGTTCTTC. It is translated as CASSAGLAVGNEQFF.

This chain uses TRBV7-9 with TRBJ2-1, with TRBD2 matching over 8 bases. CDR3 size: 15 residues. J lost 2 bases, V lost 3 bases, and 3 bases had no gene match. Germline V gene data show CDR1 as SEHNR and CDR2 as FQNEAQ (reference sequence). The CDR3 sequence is CASSFGSGTYNEQFF. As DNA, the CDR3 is TGTGCCAGCAGCTTCGGTAGCGGGACCTACAATGAGCAGTTCTTC.

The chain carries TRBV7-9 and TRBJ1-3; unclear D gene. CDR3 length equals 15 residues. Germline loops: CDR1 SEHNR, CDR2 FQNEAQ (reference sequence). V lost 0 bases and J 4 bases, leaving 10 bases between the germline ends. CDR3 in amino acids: CASSLAGLGGNTIYF. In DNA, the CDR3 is TGTGCCAGCAGCTTAGCGGGCCTCGGGGGAAACACCATATATTTT.

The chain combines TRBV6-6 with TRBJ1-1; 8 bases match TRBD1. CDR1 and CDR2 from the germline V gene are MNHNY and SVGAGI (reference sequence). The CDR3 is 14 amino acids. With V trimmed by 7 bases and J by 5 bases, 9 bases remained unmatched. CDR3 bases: TGTGCCAGCATCCGGACAGGGCGAGGGACTGAAGCTTTCTTT. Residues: CASIRTGRGTEAFF.

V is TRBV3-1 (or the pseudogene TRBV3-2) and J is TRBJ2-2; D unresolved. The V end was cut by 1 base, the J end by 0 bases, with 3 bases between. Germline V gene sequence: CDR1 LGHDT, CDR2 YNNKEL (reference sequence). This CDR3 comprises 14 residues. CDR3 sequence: CASSQVANTGELFF. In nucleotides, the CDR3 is TGTGCCAGCAGCCAAGTGGCGAACACCGGGGAGCTGTTTTTT.

The CDR3 region has the DNA TGTGCCAGCAGCCAGAGGACGCTCTTGGAGACCCAGTACTTC. Protein product: CASSQRTLLETQYF. This chain connects TRBV6-2 or TRBV6-3 to TRBJ2-5, with no clear D. The V end was cut by 6 bases, the J end by 5 bases, with 16 bases between. The CDR3 sequence is 14 residues long. Per germline, CDR1 MNHEY and CDR2 SVGEGT.

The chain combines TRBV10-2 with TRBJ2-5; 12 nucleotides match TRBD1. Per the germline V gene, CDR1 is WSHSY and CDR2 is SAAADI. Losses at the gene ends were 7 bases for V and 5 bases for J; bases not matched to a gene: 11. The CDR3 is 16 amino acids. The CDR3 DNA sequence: TGCGCCAGCAAGCCGATGGGACAGGGGGCGCATGAGACCCAGTACTTC. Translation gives CASKPMGQGAHETQYF.

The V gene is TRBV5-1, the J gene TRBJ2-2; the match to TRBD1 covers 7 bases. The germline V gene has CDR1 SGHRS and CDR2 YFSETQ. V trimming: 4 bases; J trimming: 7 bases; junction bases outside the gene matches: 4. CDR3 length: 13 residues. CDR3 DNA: TGCGCCAGCAGCGAGGGGGCCAACGGGGAGCTGTTTTTT. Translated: CASSEGANGELFF.

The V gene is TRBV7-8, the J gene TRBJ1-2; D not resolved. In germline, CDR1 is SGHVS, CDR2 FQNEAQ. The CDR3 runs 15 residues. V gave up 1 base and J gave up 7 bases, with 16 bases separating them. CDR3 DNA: TGTGCCAGCAGCTTAGAACCAGCAGTCAACGGTGGCTACACCTTC. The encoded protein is CASSLEPAVNGGYTF.

The chain's CDR3 is CSVSKGGTYNEQFF. The DNA for the CDR3 is TGCAGCGTCTCTAAAGGGGGGACCTACAATGAGCAGTTCTTC. The rearrangement links TRBV29-1 to TRBJ2-1; either TRBD1 or TRBD2 may supply D (6 bases each). The CDR3 loop spans 14 amino acids. The germline CDR1 and CDR2 sequences are SQVTM and ANQGSEA. Trimming took off 6 bases at V and 2 bases at J, with 14 bases between the two ends.

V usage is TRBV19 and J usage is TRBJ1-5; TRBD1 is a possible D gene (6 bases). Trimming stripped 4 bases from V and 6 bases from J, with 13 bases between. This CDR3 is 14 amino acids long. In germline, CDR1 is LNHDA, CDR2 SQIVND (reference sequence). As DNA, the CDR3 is TGTGCCAGTAGTAGGCGGGAGGGGGGTCAGCCCCAGCATTTT. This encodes CASSRREGGQPQHF. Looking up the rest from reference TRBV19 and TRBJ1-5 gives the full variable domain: DGGITQSPKYLFRKEGQNVTLSCEQNLNHDAMYWYRQDPGQGLRLIYYSQIVNDFQKGDIAEGYSVSREKKESFPLTVTSAQKNPTAFYLCASSRREGGQPQHFGDGTRLSIL.

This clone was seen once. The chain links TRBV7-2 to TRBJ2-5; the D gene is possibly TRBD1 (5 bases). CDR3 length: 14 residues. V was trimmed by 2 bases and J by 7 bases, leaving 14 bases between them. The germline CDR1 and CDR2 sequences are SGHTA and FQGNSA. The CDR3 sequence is CASSLNGQGRTQYF. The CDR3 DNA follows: TGTGCCAGCAGCTTAAACGGGCAGGGCCGGACCCAGTACTTC.

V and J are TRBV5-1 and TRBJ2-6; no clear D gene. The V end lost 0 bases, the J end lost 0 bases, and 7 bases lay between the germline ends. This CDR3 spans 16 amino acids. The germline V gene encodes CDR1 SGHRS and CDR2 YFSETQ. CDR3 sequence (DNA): TGCGCCAGCAGCTTGGCCTCGGTCTCTGGGGCCAACGTCCTGACTTTC. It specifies CASSLASVSGANVLTF.

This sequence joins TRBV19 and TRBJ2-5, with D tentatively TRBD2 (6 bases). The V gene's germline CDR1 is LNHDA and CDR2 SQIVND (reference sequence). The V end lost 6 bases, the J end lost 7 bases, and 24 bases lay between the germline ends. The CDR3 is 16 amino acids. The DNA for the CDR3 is TGTGCCAGTAGCCCGGAGGGGAGTTCGTATGCAATGACCCAGTACTTC. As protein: CASSPEGSSYAMTQYF.

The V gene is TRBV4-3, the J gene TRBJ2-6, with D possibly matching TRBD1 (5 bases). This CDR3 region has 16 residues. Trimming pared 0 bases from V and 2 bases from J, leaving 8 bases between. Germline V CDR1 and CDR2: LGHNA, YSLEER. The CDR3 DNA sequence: TGCGCCAGCAGCCAAGAGGCAGGGACTGGGGCCAACGTCCTGACTTTC. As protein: CASSQEAGTGANVLTF.

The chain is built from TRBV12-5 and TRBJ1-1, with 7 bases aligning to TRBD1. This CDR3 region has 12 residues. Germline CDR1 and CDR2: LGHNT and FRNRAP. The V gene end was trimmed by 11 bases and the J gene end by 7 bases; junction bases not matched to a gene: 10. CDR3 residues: CASREGASEAFF. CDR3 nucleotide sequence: TGTGCTTCCAGAGAGGGGGCGAGTGAAGCTTTCTTT.

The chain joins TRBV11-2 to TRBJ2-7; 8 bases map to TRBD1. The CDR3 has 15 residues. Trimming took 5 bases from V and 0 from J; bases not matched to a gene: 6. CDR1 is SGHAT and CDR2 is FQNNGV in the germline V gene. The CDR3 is CASSPRTGFSYEQYF. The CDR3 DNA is TGTGCCAGCAGCCCAAGGACAGGGTTCTCCTACGAGCAGTACTTC.

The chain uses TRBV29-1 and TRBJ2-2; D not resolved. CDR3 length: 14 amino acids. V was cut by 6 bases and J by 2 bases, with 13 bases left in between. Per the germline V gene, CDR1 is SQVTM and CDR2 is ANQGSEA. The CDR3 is CSVPREDNTGELFF. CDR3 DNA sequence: TGCAGCGTCCCGAGAGAGGATAACACCGGGGAGCTGTTTTTT.

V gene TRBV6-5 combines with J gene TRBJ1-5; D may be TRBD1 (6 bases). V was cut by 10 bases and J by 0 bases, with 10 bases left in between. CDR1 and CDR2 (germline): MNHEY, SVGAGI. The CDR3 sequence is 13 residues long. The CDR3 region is CATRDNSNQPQHF. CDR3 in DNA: TGTGCCACGCGGGACAATAGCAATCAGCCCCAGCATTTT.

The CDR3 is CASSYTGYQETQYF. In nucleotides, the CDR3 is TGTGCCAGCAGCTATACAGGGTACCAAGAGACCCAGTACTTC. This rearrangement joins TRBV11-2 to TRBJ2-5; maybe TRBD1 (6 bases). V dropped 4 bases and J dropped 0 bases, with 9 bases sitting between them. CDR3 length equals 14 residues. Looked up from germline, CDR1 is SGHAT and CDR2 is FQNNGV.

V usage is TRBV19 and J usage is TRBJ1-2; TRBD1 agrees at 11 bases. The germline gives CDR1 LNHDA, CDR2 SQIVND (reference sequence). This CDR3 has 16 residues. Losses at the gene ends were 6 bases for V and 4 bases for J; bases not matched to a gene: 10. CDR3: CASSEPWTGGFYGYTF. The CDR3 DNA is TGTGCCAGTAGCGAACCTTGGACAGGGGGCTTCTATGGCTACACCTTC.

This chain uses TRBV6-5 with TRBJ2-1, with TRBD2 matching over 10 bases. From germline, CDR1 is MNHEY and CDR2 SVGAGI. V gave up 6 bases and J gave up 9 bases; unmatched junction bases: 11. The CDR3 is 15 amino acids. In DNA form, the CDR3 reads TGTGCCAGCAGGAGCCAGCGGGGGGGCCATGGTGAGCAGTTCTTC. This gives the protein CASRSQRGGHGEQFF.

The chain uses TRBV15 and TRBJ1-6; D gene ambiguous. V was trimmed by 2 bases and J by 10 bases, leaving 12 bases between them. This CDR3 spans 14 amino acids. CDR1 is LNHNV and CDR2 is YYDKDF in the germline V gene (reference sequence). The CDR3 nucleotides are TGTGCCACCAGCAGACCGGGTCCATCCTCACCCCTCCACTTT. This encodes CATSRPGPSSPLHF.